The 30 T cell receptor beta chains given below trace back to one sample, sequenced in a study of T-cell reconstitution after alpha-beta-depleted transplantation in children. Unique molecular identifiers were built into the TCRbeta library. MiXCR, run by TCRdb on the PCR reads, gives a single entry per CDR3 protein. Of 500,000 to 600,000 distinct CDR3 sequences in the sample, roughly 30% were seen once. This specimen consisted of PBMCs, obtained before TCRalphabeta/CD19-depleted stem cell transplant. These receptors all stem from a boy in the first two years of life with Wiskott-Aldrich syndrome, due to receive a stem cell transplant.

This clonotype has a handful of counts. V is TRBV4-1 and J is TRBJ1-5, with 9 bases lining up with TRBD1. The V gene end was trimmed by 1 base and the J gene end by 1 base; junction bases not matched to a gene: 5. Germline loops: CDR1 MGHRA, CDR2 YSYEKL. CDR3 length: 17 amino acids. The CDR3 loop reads CASSQVSTGGSNQPQHF. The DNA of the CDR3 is TGCGCCAGCAGCCAAGTCTCGACAGGGGGAAGCAATCAGCCCCAGCATTTT.

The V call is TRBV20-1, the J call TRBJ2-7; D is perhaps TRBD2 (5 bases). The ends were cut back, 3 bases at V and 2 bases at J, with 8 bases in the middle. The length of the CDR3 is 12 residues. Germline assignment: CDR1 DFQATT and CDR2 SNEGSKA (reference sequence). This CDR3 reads CSARDGTYEQYF. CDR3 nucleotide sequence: TGCAGTGCTAGGGACGGGACCTACGAGCAGTACTTC.

The CDR3, as DNA: TGTGCCTGGAGTGATATGAATAGGCGGTTGAACACTGAAGCTTTCTTT. It encodes CAWSDMNRRLNTEAFF. The rearrangement links TRBV30 to TRBJ1-1, with D unclear. Deletions cut 1 base from V and 0 bases from J, with 15 bases between. Germline lookup yields CDR1 GTSNPN and CDR2 SVGIG (reference sequence). The CDR3 extends over 16 amino acids.

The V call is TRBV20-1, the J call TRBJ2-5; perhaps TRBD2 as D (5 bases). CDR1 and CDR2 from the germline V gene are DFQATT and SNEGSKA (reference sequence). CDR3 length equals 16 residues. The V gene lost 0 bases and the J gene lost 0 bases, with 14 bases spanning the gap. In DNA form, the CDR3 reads TGCAGTGCTAGAGATTTTCTGGGGAGATACCAAGAGACCCAGTACTTC. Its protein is CSARDFLGRYQETQYF.

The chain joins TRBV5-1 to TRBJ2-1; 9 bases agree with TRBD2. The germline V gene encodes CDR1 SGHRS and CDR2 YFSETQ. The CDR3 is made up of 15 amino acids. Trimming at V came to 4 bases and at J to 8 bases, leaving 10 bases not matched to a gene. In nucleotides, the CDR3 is TGCGCCAGCAGCAATAGCGGGAGTGGTTTAGATGAGCAGTTCTTC. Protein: CASSNSGSGLDEQFF. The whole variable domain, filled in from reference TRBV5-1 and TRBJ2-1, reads KAGVTQTPRYLIKTRGQQVTLSCSPISGHRSVSWYQQTPGQGLQFLFEYFSETQRNKGNFPGRFSGRQFSNSRSEMNVSTLELGDSALYLCASSNSGSGLDEQFFGPGTRLTVL.

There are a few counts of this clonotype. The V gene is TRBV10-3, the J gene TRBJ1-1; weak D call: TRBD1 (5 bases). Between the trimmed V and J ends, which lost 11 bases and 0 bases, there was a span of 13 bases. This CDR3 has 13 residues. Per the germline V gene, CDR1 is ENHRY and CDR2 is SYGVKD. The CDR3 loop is CALKDTLNTEAFF. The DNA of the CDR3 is TGTGCCCTTAAGGACACCCTGAACACTGAAGCTTTCTTT.

The CDR3 loop reads CTASPVGKRSYNEQFF. CDR3 DNA sequence: TGCACTGCATCCCCTGTAGGGAAACGTTCCTACAATGAGCAGTTCTTC. This chain uses TRBV20-1 with TRBJ2-1; no reliable D call. The CDR3 runs 16 residues. Germline values: CDR1 DFQATT, CDR2 SNEGSKA (reference sequence).

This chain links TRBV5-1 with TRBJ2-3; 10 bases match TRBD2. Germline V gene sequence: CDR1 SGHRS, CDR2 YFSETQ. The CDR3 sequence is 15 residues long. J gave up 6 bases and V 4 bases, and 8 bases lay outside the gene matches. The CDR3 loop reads CASSLRLAGIDTQYF. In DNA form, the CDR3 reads TGCGCCAGCAGCCTCCGACTAGCGGGTATTGATACGCAGTATTTT.

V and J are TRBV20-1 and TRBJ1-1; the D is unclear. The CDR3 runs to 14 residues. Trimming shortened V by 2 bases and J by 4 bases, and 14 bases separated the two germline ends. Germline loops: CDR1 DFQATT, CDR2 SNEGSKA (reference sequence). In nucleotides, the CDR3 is TGCAGTGCTAGAACGGCAGGCCGCGGCACTGAAGCTTTCTTT. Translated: CSARTAGRGTEAFF.

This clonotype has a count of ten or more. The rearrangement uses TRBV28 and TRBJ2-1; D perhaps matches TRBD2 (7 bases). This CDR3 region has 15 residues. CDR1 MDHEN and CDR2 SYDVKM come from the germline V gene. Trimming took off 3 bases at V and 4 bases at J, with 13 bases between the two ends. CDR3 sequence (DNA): TGTGCCAGCAGTTTTTGGGGGGGCCAGTACAATGAGCAGTTCTTC. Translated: CASSFWGGQYNEQFF.

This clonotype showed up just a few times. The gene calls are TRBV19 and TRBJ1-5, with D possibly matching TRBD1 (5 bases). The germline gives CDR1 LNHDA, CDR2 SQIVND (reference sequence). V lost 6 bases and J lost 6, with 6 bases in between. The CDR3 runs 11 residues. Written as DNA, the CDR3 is TGTGCCAGTAGCGACAGTCAGCCCCAGCATTTT. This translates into CASSDSQPQHF.

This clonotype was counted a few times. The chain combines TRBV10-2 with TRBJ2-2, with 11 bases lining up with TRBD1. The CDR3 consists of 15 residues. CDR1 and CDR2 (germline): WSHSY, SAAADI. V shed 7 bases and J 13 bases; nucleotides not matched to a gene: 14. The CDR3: CASTTRTGGRRSLFF. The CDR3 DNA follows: TGCGCCAGCACTACCCGGACAGGGGGCCGTCGTTCGCTGTTTTTT.

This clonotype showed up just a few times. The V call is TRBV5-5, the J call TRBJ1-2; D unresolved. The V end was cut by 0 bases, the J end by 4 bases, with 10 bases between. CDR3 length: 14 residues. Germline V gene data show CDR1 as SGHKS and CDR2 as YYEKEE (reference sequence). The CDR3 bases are TGTGCCAGCAGCTTGGCCGCCTCGGGCTATGGCTACACCTTC. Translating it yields CASSLAASGYGYTF.

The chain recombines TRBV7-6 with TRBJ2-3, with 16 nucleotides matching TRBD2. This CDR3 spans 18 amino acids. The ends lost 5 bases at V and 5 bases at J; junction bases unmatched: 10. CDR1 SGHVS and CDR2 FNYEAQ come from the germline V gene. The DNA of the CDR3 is TGTGCCAGCAGCCCGGAGTTGGGACTAGCGGGAGGGCAAGATACGCAGTATTTT. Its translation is CASSPELGLAGGQDTQYF.

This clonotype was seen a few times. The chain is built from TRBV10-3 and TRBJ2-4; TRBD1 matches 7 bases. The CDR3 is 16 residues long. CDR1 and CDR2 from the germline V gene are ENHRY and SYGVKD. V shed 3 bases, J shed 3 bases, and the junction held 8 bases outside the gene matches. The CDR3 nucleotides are TGTGCCATCAGTGACTTGGCCGGGGACAGCAAAAACATTCAGTACTTC. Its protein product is CAISDLAGDSKNIQYF.

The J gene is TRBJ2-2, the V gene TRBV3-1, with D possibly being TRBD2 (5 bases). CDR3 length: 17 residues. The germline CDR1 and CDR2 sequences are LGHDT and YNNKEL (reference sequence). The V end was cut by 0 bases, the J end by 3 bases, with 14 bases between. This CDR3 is CASSQDVRGWDTGELFF. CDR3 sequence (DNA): TGTGCCAGCAGCCAAGACGTTAGAGGGTGGGACACCGGGGAGCTGTTTTTT.

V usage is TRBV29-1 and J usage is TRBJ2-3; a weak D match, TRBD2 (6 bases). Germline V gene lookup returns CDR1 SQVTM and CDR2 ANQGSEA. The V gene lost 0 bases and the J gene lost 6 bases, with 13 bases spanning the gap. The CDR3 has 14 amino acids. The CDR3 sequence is CSVEDGRGADTQYF. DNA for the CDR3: TGCAGCGTTGAAGACGGGAGAGGGGCCGATACGCAGTATTTT.

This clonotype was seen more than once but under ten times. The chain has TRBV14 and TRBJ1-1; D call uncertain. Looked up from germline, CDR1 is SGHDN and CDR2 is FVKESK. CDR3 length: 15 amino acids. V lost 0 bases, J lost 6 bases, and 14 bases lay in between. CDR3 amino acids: CASSQDRWAKAEAFF. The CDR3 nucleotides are TGTGCCAGCAGCCAAGATCGTTGGGCCAAGGCTGAAGCTTTCTTT.

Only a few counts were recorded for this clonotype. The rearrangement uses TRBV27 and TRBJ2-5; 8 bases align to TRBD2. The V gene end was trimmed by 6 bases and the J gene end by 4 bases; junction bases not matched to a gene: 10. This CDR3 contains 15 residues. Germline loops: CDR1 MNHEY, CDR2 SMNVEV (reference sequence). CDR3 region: CASRTKRERAETQYF. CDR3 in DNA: TGTGCCAGCAGAACAAAGCGGGAGCGGGCAGAGACCCAGTACTTC.

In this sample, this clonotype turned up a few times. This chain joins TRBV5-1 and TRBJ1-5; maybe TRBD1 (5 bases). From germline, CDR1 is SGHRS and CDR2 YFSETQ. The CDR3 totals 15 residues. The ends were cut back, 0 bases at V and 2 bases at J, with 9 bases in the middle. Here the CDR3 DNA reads TGCGCCAGCAGCTTGGATGGCAGGGGCAATCAGCCCCAGCATTTT. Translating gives CASSLDGRGNQPQHF.

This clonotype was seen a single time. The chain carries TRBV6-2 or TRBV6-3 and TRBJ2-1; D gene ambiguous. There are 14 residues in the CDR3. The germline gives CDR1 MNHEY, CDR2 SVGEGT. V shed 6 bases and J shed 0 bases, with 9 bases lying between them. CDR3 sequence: CASSGQNSYNEQFF. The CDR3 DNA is TGTGCCAGCAGCGGTCAGAACTCCTACAATGAGCAGTTCTTC.

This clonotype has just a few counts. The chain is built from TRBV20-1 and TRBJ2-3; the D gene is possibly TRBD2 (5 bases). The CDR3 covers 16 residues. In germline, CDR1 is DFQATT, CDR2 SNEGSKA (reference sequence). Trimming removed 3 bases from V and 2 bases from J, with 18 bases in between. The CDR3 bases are TGCAGTGCTAGGGCCCGTCGGGGTTTACACACAGATACGCAGTATTTT. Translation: CSARARRGLHTDTQYF.

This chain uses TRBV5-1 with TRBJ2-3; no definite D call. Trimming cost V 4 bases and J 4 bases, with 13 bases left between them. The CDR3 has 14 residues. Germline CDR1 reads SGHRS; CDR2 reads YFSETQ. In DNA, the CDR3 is TGCGCCAGCAGCGAAAGGGCTCTGGCAGATACGCAGTATTTT. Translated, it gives CASSERALADTQYF.

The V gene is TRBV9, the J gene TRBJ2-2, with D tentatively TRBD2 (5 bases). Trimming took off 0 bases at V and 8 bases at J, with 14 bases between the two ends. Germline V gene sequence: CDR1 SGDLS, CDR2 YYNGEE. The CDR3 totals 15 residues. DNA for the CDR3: TGTGCCAGCAGCGTAGCTCGGGATCCGATAGGGGAGCTGTTTTTT. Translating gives CASSVARDPIGELFF. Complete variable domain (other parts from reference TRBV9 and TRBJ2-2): DSGVTQTPKHLITATGQRVTLRCSPRSGDLSVYWYQQSLDQGLQFLIQYYNGEERAKGNILERFSAQQFPDLHSELNLSSLELGDSALYFCASSVARDPIGELFFGEGSRLTVL.

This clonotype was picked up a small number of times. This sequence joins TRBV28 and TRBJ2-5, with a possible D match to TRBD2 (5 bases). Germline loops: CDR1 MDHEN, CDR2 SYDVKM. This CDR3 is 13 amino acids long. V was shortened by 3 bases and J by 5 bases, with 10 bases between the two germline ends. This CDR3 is CASSLEVPETQYF. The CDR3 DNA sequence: TGTGCCAGCAGTTTGGAGGTTCCTGAGACCCAGTACTTC.

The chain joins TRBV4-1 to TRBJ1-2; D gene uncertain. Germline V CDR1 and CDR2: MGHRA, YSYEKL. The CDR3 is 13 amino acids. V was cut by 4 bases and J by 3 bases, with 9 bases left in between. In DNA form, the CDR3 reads TGCGCCAGCAGCCGTAGGACCTACTATGGCTACACCTTC. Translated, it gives CASSRRTYYGYTF.

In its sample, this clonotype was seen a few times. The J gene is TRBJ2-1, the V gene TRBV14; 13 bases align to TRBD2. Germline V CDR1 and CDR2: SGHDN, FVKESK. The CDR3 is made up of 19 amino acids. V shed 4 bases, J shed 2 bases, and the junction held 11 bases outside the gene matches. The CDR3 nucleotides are TGTGCCAGCAGCCCCCGACTAGCGGGAGGCTGGGGAACCTACAATGAGCAGTTCTTC. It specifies CASSPRLAGGWGTYNEQFF.

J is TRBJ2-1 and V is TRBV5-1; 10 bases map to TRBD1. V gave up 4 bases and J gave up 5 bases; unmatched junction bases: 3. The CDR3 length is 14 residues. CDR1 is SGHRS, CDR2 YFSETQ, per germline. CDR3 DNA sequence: TGCGCCAGCAGCACGGGACAGGGGAACAATGAGCAGTTCTTC. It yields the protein CASSTGQGNNEQFF. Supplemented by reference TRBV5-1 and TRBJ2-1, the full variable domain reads KAGVTQTPRYLIKTRGQQVTLSCSPISGHRSVSWYQQTPGQGLQFLFEYFSETQRNKGNFPGRFSGRQFSNSRSEMNVSTLELGDSALYLCASSTGQGNNEQFFGPGTRLTVL.

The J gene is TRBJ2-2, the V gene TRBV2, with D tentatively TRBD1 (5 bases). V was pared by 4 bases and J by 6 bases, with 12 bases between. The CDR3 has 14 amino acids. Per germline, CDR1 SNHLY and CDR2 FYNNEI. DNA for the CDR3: TGTGCCAGCAGTGGTAGGGGCCGGGCCGGGGAGCTGTTTTTT. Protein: CASSGRGRAGELFF.

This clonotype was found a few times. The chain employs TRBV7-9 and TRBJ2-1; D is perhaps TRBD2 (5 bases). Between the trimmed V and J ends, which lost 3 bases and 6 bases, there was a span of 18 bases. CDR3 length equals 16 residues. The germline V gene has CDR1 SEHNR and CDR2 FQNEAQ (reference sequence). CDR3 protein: CASSFPRETLGNEQFF. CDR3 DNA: TGTGCCAGCAGCTTTCCCCGGGAAACACTGGGCAATGAGCAGTTCTTC.